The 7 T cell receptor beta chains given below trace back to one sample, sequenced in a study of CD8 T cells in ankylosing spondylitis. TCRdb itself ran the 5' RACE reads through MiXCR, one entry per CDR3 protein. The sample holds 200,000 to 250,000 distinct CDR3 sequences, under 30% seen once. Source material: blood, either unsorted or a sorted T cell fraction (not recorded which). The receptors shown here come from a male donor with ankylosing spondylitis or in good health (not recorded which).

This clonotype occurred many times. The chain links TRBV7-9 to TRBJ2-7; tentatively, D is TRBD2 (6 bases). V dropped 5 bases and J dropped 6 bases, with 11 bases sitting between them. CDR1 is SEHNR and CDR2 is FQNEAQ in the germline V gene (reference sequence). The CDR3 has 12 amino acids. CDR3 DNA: TGTGCCAGCAGCCCCACAGCGGGCGAGCAGTACTTC. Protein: CASSPTAGEQYF.

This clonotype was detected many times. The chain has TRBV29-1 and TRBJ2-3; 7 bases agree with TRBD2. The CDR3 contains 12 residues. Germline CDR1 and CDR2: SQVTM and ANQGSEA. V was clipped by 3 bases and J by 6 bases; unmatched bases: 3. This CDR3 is CSVDGGGDTQYF. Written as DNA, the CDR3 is TGCAGCGTTGACGGGGGAGGGGATACGCAGTATTTT.

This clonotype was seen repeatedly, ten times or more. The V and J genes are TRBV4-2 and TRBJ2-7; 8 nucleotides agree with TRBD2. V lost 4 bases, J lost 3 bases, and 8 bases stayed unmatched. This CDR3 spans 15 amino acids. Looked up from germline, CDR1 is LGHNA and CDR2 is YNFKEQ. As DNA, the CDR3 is TGTGCCAGCAGCCCACGTGAGCGGGAGAACTACGAGCAGTACTTC. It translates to CASSPRERENYEQYF.

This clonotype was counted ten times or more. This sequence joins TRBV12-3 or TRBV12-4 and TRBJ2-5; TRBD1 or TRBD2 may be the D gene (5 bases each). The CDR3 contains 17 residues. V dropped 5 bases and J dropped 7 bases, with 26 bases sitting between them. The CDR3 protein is CASSPRQGIGEEMTQYF. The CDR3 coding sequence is TGTGCCAGCAGTCCGAGGCAGGGTATCGGGGAAGAGATGACCCAGTACTTC.

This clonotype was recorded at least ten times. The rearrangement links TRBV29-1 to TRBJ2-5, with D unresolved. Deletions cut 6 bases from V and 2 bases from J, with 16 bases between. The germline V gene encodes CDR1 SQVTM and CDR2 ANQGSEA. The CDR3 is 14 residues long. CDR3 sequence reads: CSVKVSLGQETQYF. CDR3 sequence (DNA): TGCAGCGTCAAGGTCTCTTTGGGGCAAGAGACCCAGTACTTC.

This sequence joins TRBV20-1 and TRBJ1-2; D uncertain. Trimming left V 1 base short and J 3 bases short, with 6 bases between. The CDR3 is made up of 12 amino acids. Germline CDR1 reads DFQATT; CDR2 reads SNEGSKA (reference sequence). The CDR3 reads CSARGGDYGYTF. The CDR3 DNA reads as TGCAGTGCTAGAGGCGGGGACTATGGCTACACCTTC.

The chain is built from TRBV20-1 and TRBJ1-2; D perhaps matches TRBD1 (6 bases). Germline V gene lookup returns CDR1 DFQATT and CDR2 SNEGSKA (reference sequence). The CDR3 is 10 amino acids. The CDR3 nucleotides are TGCAGGGTAACAGGGTATGGCTACACCTTC. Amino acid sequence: CRVTGYGYTF.